These T cell receptor beta chains were read from a single sample in a study of T-cell memory formation after mild COVID-19. MiXCR was run by TCRdb on the 5' RACE reads, yielding one entry per CDR3 protein. The sample lists roughly 150,000 distinct CDR3 sequences, under 15% occurring once. Material for sequencing was PBMCs or a T cell subset sorted from them (not recorded which). These receptors were taken from a man between 18 and 29 years old who had mild COVID-19 (a few samples of this study predate the infection). Cell type and time point are not known. The CDR3 runs from the conserved cysteine through the conserved F or W. D genes are given only for firm matches. Not all rows give a size; the values are once, few, many and, for expanded clones, a class.

d_gene,v_gene,j_gene,abundance,CDR3aa,CDR3nt
.,TRBV10-3,TRBJ2-5,few,CAISGGGEETQYF,TGTGCCATCAGTGGGGGCGGGGAAGAGACCCAGTACTTC
TRBD2,TRBV6-1,TRBJ2-3,few,CASSAAGGNTQYF,TGTGCCAGCAGTGCGGCGGGGGGGAATACGCAGTATTTT
.,TRBV7-9,TRBJ1-6,.,CASSFHENGAPLHF,TGTGCCAGCAGCTTCCATGAGAATGGGGCACCCCTCCACTTT
TRBD2,TRBV7-2,TRBJ2-5,few,CASSSPLGAGAETQYF,TGTGCCAGCAGCTCCCCCCTCGGAGCGGGGGCGGAGACCCAGTACTTC
.,TRBV7-9,TRBJ1-6,.,CASSSPHSPLHF,TGTGCCAGCAGCTCCCCCCATTCACCCCTCCACTTT
.,TRBV2,TRBJ2-4,few,CASREQGTKNIQYF,TGTGCCAGCAGAGAACAGGGAACCAAAAACATTCAGTACTTC
.,TRBV7-2,TRBJ2-1,few,CASSFSWGFGNEQFF,TGTGCCAGCAGCTTTAGTTGGGGGTTCGGCAATGAGCAGTTCTTC
.,TRBV6-5,TRBJ1-1,.,CASRPSGRTRGTEAFF,TGTGCCAGCAGACCGTCGGGACGGACCCGGGGCACTGAAGCTTTCTTT
.,TRBV11-3,TRBJ2-6,few,CASSSPHSGANVLTF,TGTGCCAGCAGTTCTCCCCATTCTGGGGCCAACGTCCTGACTTTC
TRBD1,TRBV30,TRBJ2-1,.,CAWSAKDRGRGFGQFF,TGTGCCTGGAGTGCTAAGGACAGGGGGCGCGGTTTTGGACAGTTCTTC
TRBD1,TRBV5-1,TRBJ1-2,.,CASSSGQGIVYGYTF,TGCGCCAGCAGCTCCGGACAGGGGATAGTCTATGGCTACACCTTC
.,TRBV5-1,TRBJ1-2,few,CASSLTGSYGYTF,TGCGCCAGCAGCTTGACAGGATCCTATGGCTACACCTTC
.,TRBV12-3/TRBV12-4,TRBJ2-5,.,CASRDSVLGSQYF,TGTGCCAGCAGAGATAGCGTTCTAGGGTCCCAGTACTTC
.,TRBV20-1,TRBJ2-3,few,CSAPSTSAKGYTDTQYF,TGCAGTGCTCCCTCCACCAGCGCCAAAGGGTACACAGATACGCAGTATTTT
TRBD2,TRBV5-6,TRBJ2-3,few,CASSLVWRGGQGTDTQYF,TGTGCCAGCAGCTTGGTCTGGCGGGGGGGCCAGGGCACAGATACGCAGTATTTT
.,TRBV28,TRBJ1-5,.,CAVRGVSEQPQHF,TGTGCCGTTAGAGGGGTTTCAGAACAGCCCCAGCATTTT
.,TRBV6-2/TRBV6-3,TRBJ1-2,few,CASSQGRGGYTF,TGTGCCAGCAGCCAGGGTCGCGGTGGCTACACCTTC
.,TRBV24-1,TRBJ2-5,many,CATSDDTRVQETQYF,TGTGCCACCAGTGATGACACCAGGGTCCAAGAGACCCAGTACTTC
.,TRBV3-1,TRBJ2-1,few,CASGSEVGYNEQFF,TGTGCCAGCGGCTCCGAGGTGGGTTACAATGAGCAGTTCTTC
.,TRBV7-2,TRBJ2-7,.,CASSHTPGPYEQYF,TGTGCCAGCAGCCATACCCCCGGGCCCTACGAGCAGTACTTC
.,TRBV6-1,TRBJ2-3,.,CASSEGTPDTQYF,TGTGCCAGCAGTGAAGGGACCCCAGATACGCAGTATTTT
.,TRBV3-1,TRBJ1-5,few,CASSQDEGLQQPQHF,TGTGCCAGCAGCCAAGATGAAGGGTTACAGCAGCCCCAGCATTTT
TRBD1,TRBV5-6,TRBJ2-1,.,CASSADRGYNEQFF,TGTGCCAGCAGCGCGGACAGGGGTTACAATGAGCAGTTCTTC